This T cell receptor beta chain originates from a study of PD-1 blockade in classical Hodgkin lymphoma (dated by TCRdb to 2019 to 2021). As for the study more broadly: Nivolumab dosing was 3 mg/kg intravenously every 2 weeks, continuing until either disease progression or unacceptable toxicity. The study used TCR beta sequencing and CyTOF to define a peripheral blood immune signature of response to PD-1 blockade in classical Hodgkin lymphoma.

The time point label of this sample denotes: cycle 4 day 1 (C4D1), after less than 7 weeks of nivolumab. Every trial patient had relapsed after autologous stem cell transplantation, and cohorts A, B and C differed in prior brentuximab vedotin exposure. The trial cohort comprised about 60 patients with relapsed/refractory classical Hodgkin lymphoma whose best overall responses were complete response, partial response or progressive disease. Trial patients were treated with single-agent nivolumab in the multi-cohort phase II CheckMate 205 trial. An independent review committee assessed best overall response using the 2007 International Working Group response criteria. Trial PBMCs were collected immediately before nivolumab initiation (C1D1) and during therapy at cycle 2 day 1 and cycle 4 day 1. Peripheral blood was collected in 8 mL Vacutainer Cell Preparation Tubes, from which PBMCs were isolated by centrifugation and then cryopreserved.

As for this clone: The specificity of this receptor is unknown. Base qualities are missing; no much larger clone stands one base away.

CDR3 length: 15 amino acids, cysteine to phenylalanine. Only CDR3 DNA is held: 45 bases, read in frame from base 1. According to the germline V gene, CDR1 reads MNHEY and CDR2 reads SVGAGI. V ends up 7 bases short and J 0 bases short, with an unmatched junction base count of 4. General conclusions and limits of the study: Trial patients with a complete response had baseline diversity similar to that of newly diagnosed patients, while partial responders and progressors had significantly lower diversity. A significant rise by C4D1 was seen in CD4+ but not CD8+ TCR diversity (p=0.0027 vs p=0.16), with the rise being most apparent in complete responders (p=0.02). Baseline TCR diversity was reported to be lower in newly diagnosed patients than in healthy donors and to be lower still in relapsed/refractory patients. Lower diversity was observed in patients in whom nivolumab was started less than 1 year after ASCT, and these patients were excluded from later analyses so that confounding by immune reconstitution would be avoided. The study was limited to a single clinical trial cohort, and causes of repertoire differences, possibly disease activity or prior therapy, remained undefined.

Genomic DNA was extracted with the Qiagen DNeasy kit from unsorted PBMCs and from negatively selected CD4+ and CD8+ fractions. Amplification of TCR beta CDR3 regions was done by immunoSEQ multiplex PCR with primers that anneal to V and J segments. A synthetic immune receptor repertoire was used to minimize amplification bias, and any remaining bias was removed computationally after sequencing. From the authors' description of their analysis: Custom Python scripts were used to quantify repertoire diversity as the Shannon entropy index. Unsorted, CD4+ and CD8+ repertoires were analyzed separately, except for combined analyses in which CD4+ and CD8+ sequences were merged in silico. A clone was considered expanded if an increase in frequency of at least 2-fold after treatment relative to C1D1 was found, and a pseudocount of 0.5 was applied to clones undetected at baseline. Singleton clones were defined as clones with 0 or 1 copy at C1D1, and non-singleton clones were defined as clones with 2 or more copies. Clones expanded in unsorted samples were assigned a CD4+, CD8+ or unknown annotation through matching of protein sequences in sorted samples from the same patient. Diversity changes from C1D1 to C4D1 were tested in paired samples using Wilcoxon tests. This immuneACCESS table, as held by TCRdb, lists in-frame sequences with V and J called but not all clones. Of the missing ones, under half trace to an unresolved V gene in checked studies; the others have no known cause. That table furnishes V, J and clone size, whereas the DNA furnished D and trimming. For this sample the table gives 25,000 to 30,000 clones, of which around four fifths were detected only once. Around 15% of the sample belongs to the ten largest clones.

This sample comprised peripheral blood mononuclear cells (PBMCs), obtained before the fourth cycle of nivolumab. This TCR was sampled from a human donor with classical Hodgkin lymphoma. The V gene is TRBV6-5 and the J gene is TRBJ2-2, with 8 central nucleotides matching TRBD1. The CDR3 region: CASTRQGTNTGELFF. Here is the DNA: TGTGCCAGCACCCGACAGGGGACGAACACCGGGGAGCTGTTTTTT.